This T cell receptor (beta chain) was sequenced in a study of cytomegalovirus exposure and HLA in healthy donors. General study points: It was confirmed in vitro that a few of the CMV-associated chains were specific for CMV antigens. Sequencing had likely introduced a cluster of highly shared sequence variants as an artifact.

The PCR used 60 Vbeta and 13 Jbeta primers. Per the original methods: An analysis performed later counted about 80 million unique TCR beta chains (roughly 11 million of them shared). Repertoires were generated with immunoSEQ multiplex PCR, while TCRdb's copy carries only in-frame clones and drops some. V and J calls and clone size follow that table, whereas D and trimming were derived from the DNA. The sample has about 130,000 clones, approximately 80% seen once. Turning to this clone: What it binds is not known.

This CDR3 is 15 amino acids long. Germline CDR1 MNHNS, CDR2 SASEGT. The V segment lost 2 bases and the J segment 5 bases; nucleotides outside the gene matches: 7. The source of this sequence is a male donor in good health and CMV-seropositive. Material: PBMCs. The J gene is TRBJ2-5, the V gene TRBV6-1, with 8 bases matching TRBD1. DNA of the CDR3: TGTGCCAGCAGTGAAAGGTCAGGGGGCGGTGAGACCCAGTACTTC. It translates to CASSERSGGGETQYF.